This passage covers 20 T cell receptor beta chains from one sample sequenced in a study of blood T cell repertoires in COVID-19. Using immunoSEQ multiplex PCR, the repertoire was profiled, and TCRdb retains in-frame clones only, with some absent. The data hold 150,000 to 200,000 clones, with 85% to 90% observed a single time. Sample: PBMCs or T cells enriched from blood (not recorded which). All receptors come from a man between 40 and 49 years old who had recovered from COVID-19.

This clone was seen once. The gene calls are TRBV6-5 and TRBJ2-3, with D possibly matching TRBD2 (6 bases). Trimming stripped 6 bases from V and 4 bases from J, with 17 bases between. The V gene's germline CDR1 is MNHEY and CDR2 SVGAGI. The CDR3 totals 15 residues. The CDR3 DNA is TGTGCCAGCAGCACGAGCGGGTACGGGGCAGATACGCAGTATTTT. Its translation is CASSTSGYGADTQYF.

The chain recombines TRBV6-1 with TRBJ1-3; 7 positions match TRBD1. This CDR3 is built from 16 residues. Germline CDR1 MNHNS, CDR2 SASEGT. V shed 4 bases, J shed 0 bases, and the junction held 6 bases outside the gene matches. CDR3 DNA: TGTGCCAGCAGTGTGGGACAGCCATTCTCTGGAAACACCATATATTTT. Translation gives CASSVGQPFSGNTIYF.

The chain combines TRBV5-1 with TRBJ2-7, with 11 nucleotides matching TRBD2. Germline-derived CDR1 and CDR2 are SGHRS and YFSETQ. The CDR3 runs 17 residues. V dropped 2 bases and J dropped 3; count of bases not matched to a gene: 10. The CDR3 DNA reads as TGCGCCAGCAGCTTTCCCGAGGGGCTAGCGGGAGGCTACGAGCAGTACTTC. The encoded protein is CASSFPEGLAGGYEQYF.

The J gene is TRBJ1-3, the V gene TRBV2, with 10 positions matching TRBD1. V shed 6 bases and J 8 bases; nucleotides not matched to a gene: 16. This CDR3 region has 17 residues. Germline V lookup: CDR1 SNHLY, CDR2 FYNNEI. The CDR3: CASRWGWTGTGEDTIYF. CDR3 sequence (DNA): TGTGCCAGCAGATGGGGCTGGACCGGGACAGGGGAAGACACCATATATTTT. Variable domain in full (rest from reference TRBV2 and TRBJ1-3): EPEVTQTPSHQVTQMGQEVILRCVPISNHLYFYWYRQILGQKVEFLVSFYNNEISEKSEIFDDQFSVERPDGSNFTLKIRSTKLEDSAMYFCASRWGWTGTGEDTIYFGEGSWLTVV.

CDR3 sequence reads: CASSMAGTPETQYF. The CDR3 region has the DNA TGTGCCAGTAGTATGGCGGGCACCCCGGAGACCCAGTACTTC. This chain links TRBV19 with TRBJ2-5; perhaps TRBD2 as D (5 bases). The CDR3 is 14 amino acids. With 3 bases removed from V and 5 bases from J, the gap between germline ends came to 13 bases. Germline CDR1 and CDR2: LNHDA and SQIVND (reference sequence).

The CDR3 nucleotides are TGTGCCAGCAGCTCGAGATCAAAGATCGCAGATACGCAGTATTTT. It encodes CASSSRSKIADTQYF. The chain combines TRBV5-4 with TRBJ2-3, with no clear D. The CDR3 runs to 15 residues. Trimming took 3 bases from V and 4 from J, leaving 15 bases between them. The V gene's germline CDR1 is SGHNT and CDR2 YYREEE (reference sequence).

This rearrangement joins TRBV6-5 to TRBJ1-1; possible D gene TRBD1, 6 bases. CDR1 MNHEY and CDR2 SVGAGI come from the germline V gene. This CDR3 has 13 residues. The V gene lost 5 bases and the J gene lost 1 base, with 8 bases spanning the gap. This chain's CDR3 is CASSTGQNTEAFF. The CDR3 DNA reads as TGTGCCAGCAGTACGGGACAGAACACTGAAGCTTTCTTT.

The V call is TRBV4-1, the J call TRBJ1-3; tentatively, D is TRBD1 (6 bases). V was pared by 0 bases and J by 0 bases, with 18 bases between. The CDR3 length is 19 residues. Germline lookup yields CDR1 MGHRA and CDR2 YSYEKL. Written as DNA, the CDR3 is TGCGCCAGCAGCCAAGAGACCCTAATGGGGGCCAACTCTGGAAACACCATATATTTT. Encoded protein: CASSQETLMGANSGNTIYF.

This chain connects TRBV5-1 to TRBJ2-7; tentative D call: TRBD2 (7 bases). Between the trimmed V and J ends, which lost 0 bases and 6 bases, there was a span of 16 bases. The CDR3 is 15 amino acids. In germline, CDR1 is SGHRS, CDR2 YFSETQ. CDR3 sequence (DNA): TGCGCCAGCAGCTTGGGGGGGGCGGGGGCGGGCGAGCAGTACTTC. Its protein is CASSLGGAGAGEQYF.

The chain has TRBV7-8 and TRBJ2-7, with TRBD1 matching 10 bases. CDR3 length: 15 amino acids. The V segment lost 3 bases and the J segment 3 bases; nucleotides outside the gene matches: 5. Looked up from germline, CDR1 is SGHVS and CDR2 is FQNEAQ. CDR3 protein: CASSFRGQGNYEQYF. DNA of the CDR3: TGTGCCAGCAGCTTTAGGGGACAGGGGAACTACGAGCAGTACTTC.

The gene calls are TRBV21-1 and TRBJ1-2. TRBV21-1 is termed a pseudogene. The CDR3 length is 16 residues. The CDR3 DNA sequence: TGTGCCAGCAGCAAAGAAGAGGCACGGACTAACTATGGCTACACCTTC. It is translated as CASSKEEARTNYGYTF.

This clone was recorded once. J is TRBJ1-1 and V is TRBV2; the D is unclear. The CDR3 is 12 amino acids. Germline V lookup: CDR1 SNHLY, CDR2 FYNNEI. Deletions cut 5 bases from V and 0 bases from J, with 4 bases between. The CDR3 sequence: CASSLVNTEAFF. The CDR3 nucleotides read TGTGCCAGCAGTCTTGTGAACACTGAAGCTTTCTTT.

This chain joins TRBV14 and TRBJ1-4; 9 bases are a match to TRBD1. The CDR3 extends over 18 amino acids. CDR1 and CDR2 (germline): SGHDN, FVKESK. Germline trimming cut 2 bases from V and 0 bases from J; bases unmatched to any gene: 7. The CDR3 DNA sequence: TGTGCCAGCAGCCAACAGGACAGGGGCACTGCAACTAATGAAAAACTGTTTTTT. Amino acids: CASSQQDRGTATNEKLFF.

The chain recombines TRBV12-3 or TRBV12-4 with TRBJ2-1; tentative D call: TRBD2 (5 bases). Trimming shortened V by 3 bases and J by 4 bases, and 7 bases separated the two germline ends. The CDR3 totals 13 residues. CDR3 DNA: TGTGCCAGCAGTTTTGGGGAGTACAATGAGCAGTTCTTC. This encodes CASSFGEYNEQFF.

The chain employs TRBV14 and TRBJ2-7, with D possibly matching TRBD2 (6 bases). The CDR3 is made up of 12 amino acids. Germline CDR1 reads SGHDN; CDR2 reads FVKESK. Trimming shortened V by 4 bases and J by 7 bases, and 11 bases separated the two germline ends. The CDR3 coding sequence is TGTGCCAGCAGCCCTCCGGCGGGGGAGCAGTACTTC. This encodes CASSPPAGEQYF.

J is TRBJ1-5 and V is TRBV10-3; a possible D gene is TRBD1 (6 bases). The CDR3 is 14 residues long. Germline V gene data show CDR1 as ENHRY and CDR2 as SYGVKD. With 10 bases removed from V and 6 bases from J, the gap between germline ends came to 19 bases. This CDR3 reads CATREQGSGQPQHF. The CDR3 region has the DNA TGTGCCACCCGAGAACAGGGTTCGGGTCAGCCCCAGCATTTT.

The genes are TRBV9 and TRBJ2-1, with TRBD2 identical over 8 bases. The CDR3 runs 14 residues. Germline CDR1 reads SGDLS; CDR2 reads YYNGEE. The V segment lost 3 bases and the J segment 8 bases; nucleotides outside the gene matches: 7. Here the CDR3 reads CASSAGGPWDEQFF. The CDR3 bases are TGTGCCAGCAGCGCGGGGGGGCCCTGGGATGAGCAGTTCTTC.

The J gene is TRBJ1-5, the V gene TRBV28; TRBD1 might be the D (5 bases). The V and J ends lost 7 bases and 2 bases respectively, with 12 bases between them. Germline CDR1 is MDHEN and CDR2 is SYDVKM. CDR3 size: 14 residues. CDR3 sequence reads: CASIYQGGNQPQHF. CDR3 DNA sequence: TGTGCCAGCATCTATCAGGGCGGCAATCAGCCCCAGCATTTT.

The chain recombines TRBV5-6 with TRBJ1-6; 9 bases agree with TRBD1. CDR3 length equals 16 residues. The V gene end was trimmed by 3 bases and the J gene end by 4 bases; junction bases not matched to a gene: 5. Germline V lookup: CDR1 SGHDT, CDR2 YYEEEE. The CDR3 coding sequence is TGTGCCAGCAGCTCTCCGGGACAGGGTTATAATTCACCCCTCCACTTT. Translating gives CASSSPGQGYNSPLHF.

J is TRBJ1-4 and V is TRBV4-1; the D is unclear. V was cut by 6 bases and J by 6 bases, with 20 bases left in between. The CDR3 spans 16 residues. The germline CDR1 and CDR2 sequences are MGHRA and YSYEKL. The CDR3 reads CASRIVLAGSDEKLFF. In DNA form, the CDR3 reads TGCGCCAGCAGGATAGTCCTAGCCGGCTCCGATGAAAAACTGTTTTTT.